This TCR beta chain was observed in a study of shared clonotypes between healthy human individuals. Germline V gene sequence: CDR1 KGHSH, CDR2 LQKENI. The CDR3 consists of 15 residues. V dropped 5 bases and J dropped 1 base, with 13 bases sitting between them. On this clone itself: Its antigen is undetermined.

Study-wide results and caveats: Memory subsets generally showed lower estimated richness than naive subsets.

Sorted subsets were amplified in replicate PCRs using about 210 ng DNA, about 30,000 T cell genomes. In the study's own analysis: ImmunoSEQ gave junction-only sequences without quality scores, so filtering differed. Using immunoSEQ multiplex PCR, the repertoire was profiled, and TCRdb retains in-frame clones only, with some absent. Clonal size and the V and J genes are those of that table, whereas D and trimming came from the DNA. The sample has 2 million to 2.5 million clones; 90% to 95% are singletons. This receptor was taken from a man aged 18 to 29 in good health. Some clones in this sample may be carry-over from other donors' samples. This sequence joins TRBV18 and TRBJ2-3; maybe TRBD1 (6 bases). The sequenced material came from naive CD4+ T cells from PBMCs. Subset given: CD45RA+ positively selected. The CDR3 spells CASSSNREGTDTQYF. CDR3 nucleotide sequence: TGTGCCAGCTCATCGAACAGGGAAGGCACAGATACGCAGTATTTT.